This T cell receptor (beta chain) was profiled in a study of neoadjuvant nivolumab and ipilimumab in lung cancer. Study-wide context: The combination arm added day-1 ipilimumab 1 mg/kg to nivolumab 3 mg/kg on days 1, 15, 29.

Only in-frame clones appear in the TCRdb table, and some are missing; sequencing was by immunoSEQ multiplex PCR. Of 7,000 to 9,000 clones listed, roughly 85% are singletons. Trimming took off 0 bases at V and 1 base at J, with 3 bases between the two ends. The CDR3 extends over 13 amino acids. From germline, CDR1 is MNHEY and CDR2 SMNVEV (reference sequence). In the case of this clone: Its target is unknown.

Study-wide results and limits: TCR richness and clonality were higher in tumors than adjacent uninvolved lung.

The sequence came from an adult with non-small cell lung cancer. The chain carries TRBV27 and TRBJ2-5; D unclear. The starting material was tumor tissue, obtained after neoadjuvant nivolumab, alone or with ipilimumab, at or shortly before surgery. CDR3 region: CASSLSSQETQYF. The CDR3 DNA follows: TGTGCCAGCAGTTTATCGAGCCAAGAGACCCAGTACTTC.